This TCR beta chain was profiled in a study of cytomegalovirus exposure and HLA in healthy donors. Study observations and caveats: Listed as cytomegalovirus-associated were 164 TCR beta chains.

With 60 Vbeta and 13 Jbeta primers, the PCR was carried out. Profiling relied on immunoSEQ multiplex PCR, and the TCRdb table lists in-frame clones only, not all of them. In the table there are around 140,000 clones, 70% to 85% of which are singletons. Only one count was recorded for this clone. Its antigen remains unknown. This TCR was recovered from a male donor in good health and CMV-seronegative. The specimen was PBMCs.

For the CDR3, the DNA is TGTGCCAGCAGCTTAGAGCAGAACTATGGCTACACCTTC. It is translated as CASSLEQNYGYTF. V usage is TRBV11-3 and J usage is TRBJ1-2; D not certain. Trimming pared 0 bases from V and 2 bases from J, leaving 4 bases between. This CDR3 contains 13 residues. Germline assignment: CDR1 SGHNT and CDR2 YENEEA.